Below, 2 T cell receptor beta chains from the same sample are listed, as sequenced in a study of OX40 agonist ivuxolimab in advanced cancers. The receptor library was made with the immunoSEQ multiplex PCR assay. This is the immuneACCESS table as TCRdb keeps it, with only in-frame sequences that have V and J called. A part of the clones is gone; compared with another copy, unresolved V genes explain less than half, and the rest is unexplained. In all, the sample holds about 80,000 clones, and over 90% of those were seen once. Approximately 0.69% of the sample belongs to the ten largest clones. The source material was CD4+ or CD8+ T cells sorted from blood, sampled in a trial of the OX40 agonist ivuxolimab. These receptors all come from an adult with an advanced solid tumor such as melanoma, head and neck, liver or kidney cancer.

The chain combines TRBV27 with TRBJ2-1; D is undetermined. V lost 4 bases, J lost 10 bases, and 14 bases lay in between. Germline V lookup: CDR1 MNHEY, CDR2 SMNVEV (reference sequence). The CDR3 is 13 residues long. The DNA for the CDR3 is TGTGCCAGCAGTTCCCCTCGTTTGTCGGAGCAGTTCTTC. It encodes CASSSPRLSEQFF.

This chain uses TRBV18 with TRBJ2-3; 9 positions match TRBD1. CDR1 and CDR2 (germline): KGHSH, LQKENI. The CDR3 extends over 16 amino acids. Trimming at V came to 1 base and at J to 0 bases, leaving 2 bases not matched to a gene. The CDR3 DNA is TGTGCCAGCTCACCACGGGGACAGGGAAGCACAGATACGCAGTATTTT. Amino acids: CASSPRGQGSTDTQYF. Full variable domain (outside the CDR3, taken from reference TRBV18 and TRBJ2-3): NAGVMQNPRHLVRRRGQEARLRCSPMKGHSHVYWYRQLPEEGLKFMVYLQKENIIDESGMPKERFSAEFPKEGPSILRIQQVVRGDSAAYFCASSPRGQGSTDTQYFGPGTRLTVL.